Shown below are 22 T cell receptor beta chains from a single sample sequenced in a study of identical twins. TCRdb re-analysed the 5' RACE reads in MiXCR, keeping a single row per CDR3 protein. The sample records approximately 700,000 distinct CDR3 sequences, around 6% being singletons. Source material: naive T cells sorted from blood. Every receptor here comes from a man between 18 and 29 years old in good health.

About this clonotype: This sequence may be a read error, since a much larger clone differs from it by one base. The chain uses TRBV5-1 and TRBJ1-1, with D hard to call. This CDR3 has 15 residues. V was cut by 4 bases and J by 5 bases, with 18 bases left in between. Germline CDR1 and CDR2: SGHRS and YFSETQ. The CDR3 coding sequence is TGCGCCAGCAGCCCCAGCACGGGTCGGAGGACTGAAGCTTTCTTT. Translated, it gives CASSPSTGRRTEAFF.

In its sample, this clonotype was seen many times. V gene TRBV6-6 combines with J gene TRBJ2-1; no firm D call. Trimming left V 7 bases short and J 7 bases short, with 8 bases between. Germline lookup yields CDR1 MNHNY and CDR2 SVGAGI (reference sequence). The CDR3 consists of 11 residues. CDR3 amino acids: CASTPGNEQFF. The CDR3 DNA reads TGTGCCAGCACCCCTGGGAATGAGCAGTTCTTC.

This clonotype has only a few counts. At one of its ends the junction is not consistent with the germline gene, which may arise from a read error. This chain connects TRBV12-3 or TRBV12-4 to TRBJ2-1; TRBD2 matches 9 bases. This CDR3 spans 16 amino acids. CDR3 sequence (DNA): TGTGCCAGCAGTTTCAGTAGCGGGAGAGGGTACACTGAGCAGTTCTTC. Its translation is CASSFSSGRGYTEQFF.

The chain uses TRBV5-5 and TRBJ2-7; the D gene could be TRBD1 or TRBD2 (5 bases each). Germline-derived CDR1 and CDR2 are SGHKS and YYEKEE (reference sequence). The CDR3 sequence is 12 residues long. Trimming cost V 7 bases and J 4 bases, with 12 bases left between them. CDR3 sequence reads: CASEGWGYEQYF. In DNA, the CDR3 is TGTGCCAGCGAGGGGTGGGGTTACGAGCAGTACTTC.

This clonotype was seen repeatedly, ten times or more. The rearrangement uses TRBV4-1 and TRBJ2-5; D possibly corresponds to TRBD1 (5 bases). CDR1 is MGHRA and CDR2 is YSYEKL in the germline V gene. The CDR3 contains 16 residues. Deletions cut 1 base from V and 1 base from J, with 13 bases between. CDR3 in DNA: TGCGCCAGCAGCCAAGTAGGGGTTTACTTCCAAGAGACCCAGTACTTC. Its translation is CASSQVGVYFQETQYF.

This clonotype has ten or more counts. The chain uses TRBV7-2 and TRBJ2-1; D is unresolved. The CDR3 has 16 amino acids. V gave up 2 bases and J gave up 4 bases, with 15 bases separating them. CDR1 and CDR2 from the germline V gene are SGHTA and FQGNSA. CDR3 sequence (DNA): TGTGCCAGCAGCTTATCGGCGGCCTCCTCGTACAATGAGCAGTTCTTC. It specifies CASSLSAASSYNEQFF.

This clonotype was recorded at least ten times. The gene calls are TRBV18 and TRBJ2-6; D possibly corresponds to TRBD1 (5 bases). Germline values: CDR1 KGHSH, CDR2 LQKENI. The CDR3 totals 16 residues. With 3 bases removed from V and 1 base from J, the gap between germline ends came to 10 bases. The CDR3 bases are TGTGCCAGCTCACCGATTCAGGGTTCTGGGGCCAACGTCCTGACTTTC. Translated, it gives CASSPIQGSGANVLTF.

This clonotype was seen ten or more times. This rearrangement joins TRBV5-1 to TRBJ2-1; 9 nucleotides match TRBD1. V shed 0 bases and J 3 bases; nucleotides not matched to a gene: 1. Germline V lookup: CDR1 SGHRS, CDR2 YFSETQ. This CDR3 has 15 residues. The CDR3 DNA follows: TGCGCCAGCAGCTTGGGACAGGGGGTCTACAATGAGCAGTTCTTC. Encoded protein: CASSLGQGVYNEQFF. Full variable domain (remainder filled in from reference TRBV5-1 and TRBJ2-1): KAGVTQTPRYLIKTRGQQVTLSCSPISGHRSVSWYQQTPGQGLQFLFEYFSETQRNKGNFPGRFSGRQFSNSRSEMNVSTLELGDSALYLCASSLGQGVYNEQFFGPGTRLTVL.

This clonotype was seen more than once but under ten times. This chain connects TRBV5-1 to TRBJ2-3; D assignment may be TRBD1 or TRBD2 (5 bases each). Trimming removed 7 bases at V and 0 bases at J, with 21 bases between. The CDR3 has 17 residues. Germline values: CDR1 SGHRS, CDR2 YFSETQ. Written as DNA, the CDR3 is TGCGCCAGCGGGACGATCCCGGGTCGGATAAGCACAGATACGCAGTATTTT. It codes for CASGTIPGRISTDTQYF. The full variable domain, its missing parts supplied by reference TRBV5-1 and TRBJ2-3, is KAGVTQTPRYLIKTRGQQVTLSCSPISGHRSVSWYQQTPGQGLQFLFEYFSETQRNKGNFPGRFSGRQFSNSRSEMNVSTLELGDSALYLCASGTIPGRISTDTQYFGPGTRLTVL.

This clonotype was seen at least ten times. This chain joins TRBV28 and TRBJ2-7; perhaps TRBD1 as D (6 bases). V lost 6 bases and J 4 bases, leaving 16 bases between the germline ends. CDR3 length: 14 amino acids. Germline V gene sequence: CDR1 MDHEN, CDR2 SYDVKM. DNA for the CDR3: TGTGCCAGCAGCCCAGACAGGTTTTCATACGAGCAGTACTTC. Encoded protein: CASSPDRFSYEQYF.

The sample holds many counts of this clonotype. This chain links TRBV5-1 with TRBJ1-1; 7 nucleotides align to TRBD1. The ends lost 2 bases at V and 7 bases at J; junction bases unmatched: 11. CDR1 and CDR2 (germline): SGHRS, YFSETQ. The CDR3 extends over 15 amino acids. The CDR3 reads CASSFLTGNENEAFF. The CDR3 bases are TGCGCCAGCAGCTTTCTGACAGGGAATGAAAATGAAGCTTTCTTT. Full variable domain (missing parts from reference TRBV5-1 and TRBJ1-1): KAGVTQTPRYLIKTRGQQVTLSCSPISGHRSVSWYQQTPGQGLQFLFEYFSETQRNKGNFPGRFSGRQFSNSRSEMNVSTLELGDSALYLCASSFLTGNENEAFFGQGTRLTVV.

CDR3 residues: CASSQLTGVGFEQYF. In nucleotides, the CDR3 is TGTGCCAGCAGCCAACTGACAGGGGTAGGGTTCGAGCAGTACTTC. The chain has TRBV7-2 and TRBJ2-7; 8 bases align to TRBD1. The CDR3 runs 15 residues. CDR1 SGHTA and CDR2 FQGNSA come from the germline V gene. The J segment lost 6 bases and the V segment lost 5 bases, leaving 12 bases of the junction unmatched.

The chain has TRBV7-2 and TRBJ1-5, with TRBD1 as a possible D gene (5 bases). Trimming took off 5 bases at V and 3 bases at J, with 14 bases between the two ends. This CDR3 has 15 residues. Germline-derived CDR1 and CDR2 are SGHTA and FQGNSA. CDR3 protein: CASSPRGDPNQPQHF. CDR3 DNA: TGTGCCAGCAGCCCGCGAGGGGACCCCAATCAGCCCCAGCATTTT. The whole variable domain, filled in from reference TRBV7-2 and TRBJ1-5, reads GAGVSQSPSNKVTEKGKDVELRCDPISGHTALYWYRQSLGQGLEFLIYFQGNSAPDKSGLPSDRFSAERTGGSVSTLTIQRTQQEDSAVYLCASSPRGDPNQPQHFGDGTRLSIL.

This clonotype showed up just a few times. This chain connects TRBV7-8 to TRBJ2-7, with D unclear. Germline CDR1 and CDR2: SGHVS and FQNEAQ. The CDR3 extends over 14 amino acids. Trimming took 2 bases from V and 3 from J, leaving 11 bases between them. CDR3 in amino acids: CASSLFGQNYEQYV. In nucleotides, the CDR3 is TGTGCCAGCAGCTTATTTGGGCAAAACTACGAGCAGTACGTC.

This clonotype was seen a few times. The gene calls are TRBV19 and TRBJ1-2, with D tentatively TRBD1 (6 bases). Trimming removed 10 bases from V and 3 bases from J, with 15 bases in between. The germline V gene has CDR1 LNHDA and CDR2 SQIVND (reference sequence). There are 13 residues in the CDR3. CDR3 bases: TGTGCCACTAAATACGGACAGTACTATGGCTACACCTTC. Its translation: CATKYGQYYGYTF.

There are many counts of this clonotype. V gene TRBV12-3 or TRBV12-4 combines with J gene TRBJ2-3, with D perhaps TRBD2 (6 bases). The CDR3 sequence is 16 residues long. Between the trimmed V and J ends, which lost 6 bases and 9 bases, there was a span of 25 bases. The CDR3 reads CASSGPTRFLEDTQYF. The CDR3 DNA follows: TGTGCCAGCAGCGGACCGACTAGATTTTTGGAAGACACGCAGTATTTT.

The chain combines TRBV30 with TRBJ2-7; the D gene could be TRBD1 or TRBD2 (6 bases each). The V gene lost 0 bases and the J gene lost 3 bases, with 15 bases spanning the gap. This CDR3 has 15 residues. Germline V gives CDR1 GTSNPN, CDR2 SVGIG (reference sequence). The CDR3 region has the DNA TGTGCCTGGAGTGTAAAGGGGGGCAGGGGCTACGAGCAGTACGTC. It translates to CAWSVKGGRGYEQYV.

This clonotype was observed many times. The chain uses TRBV24-1 and TRBJ2-7; a possible D gene is TRBD2 (6 bases). Germline CDR1 KGHDR, CDR2 SFDVKD. V was cut by 12 bases and J by 0 bases, with 14 bases left in between. This CDR3 is built from 13 residues. The CDR3 DNA reads TGTGCCGGGCGGGGCAATAGCTCCTACGAGCAGTACGTC. Encoded protein: CAGRGNSSYEQYV.

There are many counts of this clonotype. The chain is built from TRBV12-3 or TRBV12-4 and TRBJ1-2; tentatively, D is TRBD1 (6 bases). This CDR3 has 13 residues. The V and J ends lost 4 bases and 4 bases respectively, with 10 bases between them. The CDR3 is CASSSDSSYGYTF. For the CDR3, the DNA is TGTGCCAGCAGTTCGGACAGTTCCTATGGCTACACCTTC.

There are many counts of this clonotype. This chain connects TRBV3-1 to TRBJ2-5, with 7 bases that match TRBD2. The CDR3 runs 13 residues. CDR1 and CDR2 (germline): LGHDT, YNNKEL (reference sequence). V was clipped by 6 bases and J by 5 bases; unmatched bases: 6. The CDR3 region has the DNA TGTGCCAGCAGTTTATTAGCGGGCGAGACCCAGTACTTC. This gives the protein CASSLLAGETQYF.

This clonotype was recorded at least ten times. The chain couples TRBV24-1 to TRBJ2-3, with 9 nucleotides matching TRBD1. The V gene end was trimmed by 9 bases and the J gene end by 6 bases; junction bases not matched to a gene: 6. The CDR3 extends over 13 amino acids. Germline-derived CDR1 and CDR2 are KGHDR and SFDVKD. CDR3: CATSGTGRDTQYF. The CDR3 DNA sequence: TGTGCCACCTCGGGGACAGGGCGGGATACGCAGTATTTT.

The table lists this clonotype with a few counts. The chain is built from TRBV6-2 or TRBV6-3 and TRBJ2-7; D is unresolved. CDR1 and CDR2 (germline): MNHEY, SVGEGT. The CDR3 runs 14 residues. V lost 10 bases and J lost 3, with 19 bases in between. The DNA of the CDR3 is TGTGCCACCGAGGACCCAAAGTGGAACTACGAGCAGTACTTC. Protein product: CATEDPKWNYEQYF.